This T cell receptor (beta chain) is drawn from a study of control samples from healthy donors and cancer patients. Only in-frame clones appear in the TCRdb table, and some are missing; sequencing was by immunoSEQ multiplex PCR. The repertoire has roughly 39,000 clones, approximately 90% of them found once; the top ten carry roughly 4%. This TCR derives from a woman between 45 and 60 years old in good health. The sample comprised blood.

Here the CDR3 reads CASSEVIWGGDGYTF. In DNA, the CDR3 is TGTGCCAGCAGTGAAGTTATTTGGGGGGGCGATGGCTACACCTTC. The chain couples TRBV6-1 to TRBJ1-2; weak D call: TRBD1 (6 bases). Germline V CDR1 and CDR2: MNHNS, SASEGT. The V end was cut by 1 base, the J end by 6 bases, with 15 bases between. The CDR3 extends over 15 amino acids.